The rows below give T cell receptor beta chains drawn from one sample of a study of blood T cell repertoires in COVID-19. TCRdb keeps only in-frame clones here, not all; method: immunoSEQ multiplex PCR. The sample includes a few hundred thousand clones, roughly 89% seen only once; the top ten take roughly 3.9%. The sequenced material came from peripheral blood. The receptors stem from a woman in her sixties with COVID-19, enrolled during active disease. The CDR3 runs from the conserved cysteine through the conserved F or W. The order of the fields is J gene, V gene, clone size, D gene, CDR3 DNA, CDR3 protein. The D gene is left open where the match is weak. A row's size may be missing; if present it is once, few, many or a size class.

TRBJ1-2 TRBV11-3 . . TGTGCCAGCAGCCCCAGACAGACAGAATCTAACTATGGCTACACCTTC CASSPRQTESNYGYTF
TRBJ1-4 TRBV6-6 once . TGTGCCAGCAGCCTTCGGACAGATTATGAAAAACTGTTTTTT CASSLRTDYEKLFF
TRBJ2-7 TRBV14 . . TGTGCCAGCAGCCGGACAGCCTACGAGCAGTACTTC CASSRTAYEQYF
TRBJ1-2 TRBV27 . TRBD1 TGTGCCAGCAGGACAGGGGTAAACTATGGCTACACCTTC CASRTGVNYGYTF
TRBJ1-5 TRBV6-2/TRBV6-3 . . TGTGCCAGCAGTCCACTTGGTCCAAATCAGCCCCAGCATTTT CASSPLGPNQPQHF
TRBJ2-2 TRBV4-1 . . TGCGCCAGCAGCCCCCCTGTGGCTACCGGGGAGCTGTTTTTT CASSPPVATGELFF
TRBJ2-4 TRBV7-9 once . TGTGCCAGCAGCTTCAGGGGGGAAAACATTCAGTACTTC CASSFRGENIQYF
TRBJ1-6 TRBV18 once TRBD1 TGTGCCAGCTCACCTCGGGACAGCGCGACACCCCTCCACTTT CASSPRDSATPLHF
TRBJ1-6 TRBV30 . . TGTGCCTGGAGTGTAACAACAGGGCGGAATTCACCCCTCCACTTT CAWSVTTGRNSPLHF
TRBJ2-3 TRBV2 . TRBD2 TGTGCCAGCAGTAATATTCCGGGACTACCCACAGATACGCAGTATTTT CASSNIPGLPTDTQYF
TRBJ2-1 TRBV24-1 . TRBD2 TGTGCCACCAGTGATCTTAAGGCGGGGGGGTACAATGAGCAGTTCTTC CATSDLKAGGYNEQFF
TRBJ1-5 TRBV7-8 . TRBD1 TGTGCCAGCAGCTTATCCGGGACAGCCTATAGCAATCAGCCCCAGCATTTT CASSLSGTAYSNQPQHF
TRBJ1-4 TRBV2 . . TGTGCCAGCTCTATCACAGGGCTCTATGAAAAACTGTTTTTT CASSITGLYEKLFF
TRBJ2-1 TRBV18 . . TGTGCCAGCTCACCCGGACAAAACAATGAGCAGTTCTTC CASSPGQNNEQFF
TRBJ1-5 TRBV19 once . TGTGCCAGTAGTACCATGACAGGTTCCCTTTATCAGCCCCAGCATTTT CASSTMTGSLYQPQHF
TRBJ2-2 TRBV9 few . TGTGCCAGCAACGGCGGAGGAAGGGAGCTGTTTTTT CASNGGGRELFF
TRBJ2-1 TRBV6-5 . TRBD2 TGTGCCAGCAGGGGGAGCGGGGGGCGATACAATGAGCAGTTCTTC CASRGSGGRYNEQFF
TRBJ1-2 TRBV19 few . TGTGCCAGTAGTAGACAGGCCTCGACACCGGGCTATGGCTACACCTTC CASSRQASTPGYGYTF
TRBJ1-2 TRBV4-1 once TRBD1 TGCGCCAGCAGCCAAGGGACAGGGGGCTATGGCTACACCTTC CASSQGTGGYGYTF
TRBJ1-6 TRBV2 . TRBD1 TGTGCCAGCAGTGGTGGGACAGGGGTCAATTCACCCCTCCACTTT CASSGGTGVNSPLHF
TRBJ1-2 TRBV2 . . TGTGCCAGCAGTGCACAGGGAGCCAACTATGGCTACACCTTC CASSAQGANYGYTF
TRBJ2-7 TRBV5-1 once . TGCGCCAGCAGCCCCGAGGTAGATATCCACGAGCAGTACTTC CASSPEVDIHEQYF
TRBJ1-4 TRBV5-1 once TRBD1 TGCGCCAGCAGCCCGGGACAGCTAACCGAAAAACTGTTTTTT CASSPGQLTEKLFF
TRBJ2-5 TRBV5-1 . TRBD2 TGCGCCAGCAGCCGGACTAGCGGAAAAGGAGAGACCCAGTACTTC CASSRTSGKGETQYF
TRBJ2-5 TRBV5-6 . . TGTGCCAGCAGACGAACTGGTCCAGGGGAGACCCAGTACTTC CASRRTGPGETQYF
TRBJ2-3 TRBV5-1 . TRBD2 TGCGCCAGCAGCTGGACTAGCTACACAGATACGCAGTATTTT CASSWTSYTDTQYF
TRBJ1-2 TRBV10-1 few . TGCGCCAGCAGTGCGGGGGTCGGCAATGGCTACACCTTC CASSAGVGNGYTF
TRBJ1-6 TRBV11-2 . . TGTGCCAGCAGCATCACAGGGAGCCCTTCACCCCTCCACTTT CASSITGSPSPLHF
TRBJ1-2 TRBV19 . TRBD1 TGTGCCAGTAGTACTGGGACAGGGGGCGGATATGGCTACACCTTC CASSTGTGGGYGYTF
TRBJ2-3 TRBV5-8 . TRBD1 TGTGCCAGCAGCGGGAAACAGGGGACCGTAACAGATACGCAGTATTTT CASSGKQGTVTDTQYF
TRBJ1-5 TRBV30 . . TGTGCCTGGAGTCAGGGGAACAATCAGCCCCAGCATTTT CAWSQGNNQPQHF
TRBJ1-5 TRBV29-1 . . TGCAGCGTTGCCCACCGGGACAAAGATCAGCCCCAGCATTTT CSVAHRDKDQPQHF
TRBJ1-1 TRBV5-1 few . TGCGCCAGCCTGCTGGATGTGGGCTACACTGAAGCTTTCTTT CASLLDVGYTEAFF
TRBJ1-1 TRBV30 once . TGTGCCTGGAGCCCCCGGACTGAAGCTTTCTTT CAWSPRTEAFF
TRBJ1-4 TRBV28 . . TGTGCCAGCAATGGAGGGGTAAAACTGTTTTTT CASNGGVKLFF
TRBJ1-2 TRBV5-8 few TRBD1 TGTGCCAGCAGCTTGTCAGGGACAGGGGGCAACTATGGCTACACCTTC CASSLSGTGGNYGYTF
TRBJ2-7 TRBV28 . . TGTGCCAGCAGTTTACGGTGGGACTTAGGGGAGCAGTACTTC CASSLRWDLGEQYF
TRBJ1-4 TRBV9 few TRBD1 TGTGCCAGCAGCGGCCCACAGGGGGCGTGGAATGAAAAACTGTTTTTT CASSGPQGAWNEKLFF